This TCR beta chain was profiled in a study of read filtering for tumor transcriptome and immune sequencing. Study details: Revised staging placed roughly eight patients in R-ISS I, about 15 in II, 7 in III.

This clonotype came up many times. Its antigen is as yet unknown. From roughly 0.4 ug of RNA, a library with molecular barcoded alpha/delta and beta/gamma adaptors was made. TCRdb itself ran the reads through MiXCR, one entry per CDR3 protein. In the table there are 20,000 to 30,000 distinct CDR3 sequences, around a fifth of which are singletons. V was pared by 5 bases and J by 6 bases, with 11 bases of the junction left unmatched. This CDR3 comprises 15 residues. Germline V CDR1 and CDR2: MNHEY, SMNVEV (reference sequence). Sampling of bone marrow took place during active disease in every patient. Study observations and caveats: The CD138-negative fraction was mixed bone marrow immune cells, not pure T cells. Single-read clonotypes: about 81.9% of IR-seq clonotypes (about 3.5% of reads), 60% to 75% of RNA-seq clonotypes (approximately 45% of reads).

V gene TRBV27 combines with J gene TRBJ2-7, with 9 positions matching TRBD1. The sample taken for sequencing was a population of CD138-negative cells sorted from bone marrow. This clonotype originated in a donor aged 40 or over with multiple myeloma. The CDR3 bases are TGTGCCAGCAGTCTACTGGACAGGGGAGAGGGCGAGCAGTACTTC. It codes for CASSLLDRGEGEQYF.